Below are 6 T cell receptor beta chains sequenced from a single sample in a study of human T cells and chemical hapten exposure. TCRdb itself ran the RACE reads through MiXCR, one entry per CDR3 protein. This sample has under 300,000 distinct CDR3 sequences; about 8.6% occur once, and the top ten carry 2% to 3%. Time point given: pre-sensitization, week 0. Documented treatment: therapeutic diphenylcyclopropenone sensitization with weekly scalp DPC. The sample consisted of whole blood, taken in connection with sensitization to the hapten diphenylcyclopropenone (DPC). These receptors were collected from a woman between 40 and 55 years old with alopecia areata. Some clones in this sample may be carry-over from other donors' samples.

This clonotype turned up a few times. V and J are TRBV7-2 and TRBJ2-7, with 9 bases lining up with TRBD1. CDR1 is SGHTA and CDR2 is FQGNSA in the germline V gene. V was clipped by 3 bases and J by 3 bases; unmatched bases: 6. This CDR3 comprises 15 residues. DNA of the CDR3: TGTGCCAGCAGCTTCACCGGGACAGGGAACTACGAGCAGTACTTC. The encoded protein is CASSFTGTGNYEQYF.

This clonotype was detected once. The chain is built from TRBV7-8 and TRBJ2-7; a weak D match, TRBD1 (6 bases). The length of the CDR3 is 15 residues. V dropped 3 bases and J dropped 5 bases, with 17 bases sitting between them. Looked up from germline, CDR1 is SGHVS and CDR2 is FQNEAQ. CDR3 amino acids: CASSFMAGDAHEQYF. DNA for the CDR3: TGTGCCAGCAGCTTCATGGCAGGGGATGCCCACGAGCAGTACTTC.

V gene TRBV27 combines with J gene TRBJ2-7; a possible D gene is TRBD2 (5 bases). Germline-derived CDR1 and CDR2 are MNHEY and SMNVEV (reference sequence). Trimming stripped 10 bases from V and 2 bases from J, with 15 bases between. The CDR3 covers 13 residues. CDR3 amino acids: CATRSGETYEQYF. The CDR3 DNA sequence: TGTGCCACCCGCTCCGGGGAGACCTACGAGCAGTACTTC.

This clonotype came up a few times. The chain has TRBV27 and TRBJ2-7; 11 nucleotides agree with TRBD2. Germline V gene lookup returns CDR1 MNHEY and CDR2 SMNVEV (reference sequence). V dropped 6 bases and J dropped 4; count of bases not matched to a gene: 8. The CDR3 is made up of 15 amino acids. The CDR3: CASRVAGGPGYEQYF. DNA for the CDR3: TGTGCCAGCAGAGTAGCGGGAGGGCCCGGATACGAGCAGTACTTC.

This chain uses TRBV7-9 with TRBJ1-1; unclear D gene. The CDR3 runs 14 residues. The germline V and J ends were trimmed by 3 bases and 1 base, with 9 bases remaining between them. Germline lookup yields CDR1 SEHNR and CDR2 FQNEAQ (reference sequence). CDR3 protein: CASSLFYENTEAFF. The CDR3 DNA reads as TGTGCCAGCAGCTTGTTTTACGAGAACACTGAAGCTTTCTTT.

This clonotype was picked up many times. The chain is built from TRBV9 and TRBJ1-3, with a tentative D call TRBD1 (5 bases). Trimming took 4 bases from V and 2 from J, leaving 13 bases between them. Per germline, CDR1 SGDLS and CDR2 YYNGEE. CDR3 length: 15 residues. CDR3 DNA: TGTGCCAGCAGCCCCGGGTCGGGGGCTGGAAACACCATATATTTT. Protein product: CASSPGSGAGNTIYF.